Listed below are T cell receptor beta chains from one sample, sequenced in a study of blood T cell repertoires in COVID-19. Method: immunoSEQ multiplex PCR; TCRdb's copy keeps in-frame clones and lacks some. The sample has 150,000 to 200,000 clones, about 83% seen once. Sequencing was done on a sample of peripheral blood. Receptors were obtained from a woman in her 70s with COVID-19, enrolled during active disease. Both conserved end residues are part of each CDR3. The D gene is left open where the match is weak. Clone size is shown for a subset of rows, as once, few, many or a class of expanded clone.

v_call	clone_size	d_call	j_call	cdr3_nt	cdr3_aa
TRBV7-9	.	.	TRBJ2-3	TGTGCCAGCAGCTTAGTTTCCGGGTACACAGATACGCAGTATTTT	CASSLVSGYTDTQYF
TRBV19	.	.	TRBJ1-2	TGTGCCAGTAGTATATCGGCGGGTCCAGGTGGCTACACCTTC	CASSISAGPGGYTF
TRBV3-1/TRBV3-2	.	.	TRBJ1-5	TGTGCCAGCAGCCCGTGGGGGGGCGGTCAGCCCCAGCATTTT	CASSPWGGGQPQHF
TRBV18	.	.	TRBJ2-5	TGTGCCAGCTCACCCACAGGGCAACCAGAGACCCAGTACTTC	CASSPTGQPETQYF
TRBV5-8	.	TRBD2	TRBJ2-7	TGTGCCAGCAGCTTGGTTGCGGGAGAGCCCAAGCAGTACTTC	CASSLVAGEPKQYF
TRBV6-5	.	TRBD1	TRBJ2-7	TGTGCCAGCAGTCCCGGACAGGGTGGGGAGCAGTACTTC	CASSPGQGGEQYF
TRBV19	.	TRBD2	TRBJ2-3	TGTGCCAGTACTAGCGGGAGTAACGCAGATACGCAGTATTTT	CASTSGSNADTQYF
TRBV12-3/TRBV12-4	.	.	TRBJ2-7	TGTGCCAGCAGTTTACTTAACGAGCAGTACTTC	CASSLLNEQYF
TRBV30	.	.	TRBJ1-2	TGTGCCTGGACCATGGGGCCTAGTGTAAGAGGCTACACCTTC	CAWTMGPSVRGYTF
TRBV3-1/TRBV3-2	.	.	TRBJ2-5	TGTGCCAGCAGCCCAACGAGGCAAGAGACCCAGTACTTC	CASSPTRQETQYF
TRBV5-5	once	.	TRBJ2-7	TGTGCCAGCAGCGGCGGAACACGTTCCTACGAGCAGTACTTC	CASSGGTRSYEQYF
TRBV7-8	.	TRBD1	TRBJ2-2	TGTGCCAGCAGCTCCCTACAGGGGGCAACCGGGGAGCTGTTTTTT	CASSSLQGATGELFF
TRBV6-2/TRBV6-3	.	.	TRBJ2-3	TGTGCCAGCACCCCGGGTGGAGCGGATACGCAGTATTTT	CASTPGGADTQYF
TRBV11-3	once	.	TRBJ1-4	TGTGCCAGCAGCACCCAGGGATTGGTTGATGAAAAACTGTTTTTT	CASSTQGLVDEKLFF
TRBV4-3	.	TRBD1	TRBJ1-6	TGCGCCAGCAGCCAAGATGAAGAGACAGGGAGTTCACCCCTCCACTTT	CASSQDEETGSSPLHF
TRBV7-2	.	TRBD2	TRBJ2-7	TGTGCCAGCAGCTTAAGCCTAGCGGTGTTATACTACGAGCAGTACTTC	CASSLSLAVLYYEQYF
TRBV5-1	.	TRBD2	TRBJ2-7	TGCGCCAGCAGCCCCGGGACTACCCTCTACGAGCAGTACTTC	CASSPGTTLYEQYF
TRBV28	once	TRBD1	TRBJ1-3	TGTGCCAGCAGACGGGACAGGTTCTTCTCTGGAAACACCATATATTTT	CASRRDRFFSGNTIYF
TRBV10-3	.	.	TRBJ2-7	TGTGCCATCAGTGAGTCGGGTGCGGCCTACGAGCAGTACTTC	CAISESGAAYEQYF
TRBV27	few	.	TRBJ2-7	TGTGCCAGCAGTTTGAACAGGGCCTCCTACGAGCAGTACTTC	CASSLNRASYEQYF
TRBV16	.	TRBD1	TRBJ2-7	TGTGCCAGCAGCCAATTTGGGACAGGGGTGGTCAGCGAGCAGTACTTC	CASSQFGTGVVSEQYF
TRBV7-9	few	TRBD1	TRBJ1-1	TGTGCCAGCAGCTTAGTCGGGACAGGGTTGAAGACTGAAGCTTTCTTT	CASSLVGTGLKTEAFF
TRBV7-2	.	TRBD2	TRBJ2-1	TGTGCCAGCAGCTTAGTCGGGACTAGCGGACCAGCCAATGAGCAGTTCTTC	CASSLVGTSGPANEQFF
TRBV30	.	.	TRBJ2-5	TGTGCCTGGACCCTCATCGGCAGGGAAGAGACCCAGTACTTC	CAWTLIGREETQYF
TRBV14	.	TRBD2	TRBJ2-1	TGTGCCAGCAGCCAAGGGGGAGCGGGAGGGCCACTCAATGAGCAGTTCTTC	CASSQGGAGGPLNEQFF
TRBV7-2	.	.	TRBJ1-5	TGTGCCAGCAGTTCCGGACAGTCCGTGAGGCCCCAGCATTTT	CASSSGQSVRPQHF
TRBV6-2/TRBV6-3	.	TRBD2	TRBJ2-7	TGTGCCAGCAGTAATCCGGGACTAGCGGGAGTTGAGCAGTACTTC	CASSNPGLAGVEQYF
TRBV7-2	.	TRBD1	TRBJ2-1	TGTGCCAGCAGCTTAGTGTCGGGACAGGGGGGGAATGAGCAGTTCTTC	CASSLVSGQGGNEQFF
TRBV6-5	.	.	TRBJ2-5	TGTGCCAGCAGCGCTATGAGGCCAGGGCCAGAGACCCAGTACTTC	CASSAMRPGPETQYF
TRBV24-1	few	.	TRBJ2-5	TGTGCCACCAGTGATTCTAAAGGGGGGGATAGGGAGACCCAGTACTTC	CATSDSKGGDRETQYF
TRBV20-1	.	TRBD2	TRBJ2-7	TGCAGTGCTAGTCCCCAGCGGGGCTCCTACGAGCAGTACTTC	CSASPQRGSYEQYF
TRBV7-9	.	.	TRBJ2-7	TGTGCCAGCAGTTCATACCGGGGGTCCTACGAGCAGTACTTC	CASSSYRGSYEQYF
TRBV6-2/TRBV6-3	.	TRBD1	TRBJ2-1	TGTGCCAGCAGCATGACAGGGGGAAACGTCGGTGAGCAGTTCTTC	CASSMTGGNVGEQFF
TRBV6-1	.	.	TRBJ2-7	TGTGCCAGCAGTGAATATAACTACGAGCAGTACTTC	CASSEYNYEQYF
TRBV11-3	.	.	TRBJ1-1	TGTGCCAGCAGCTTATCCCTCGCAGTGAACACTGAAGCTTTCTTT	CASSLSLAVNTEAFF
TRBV7-9	.	TRBD2	TRBJ2-1	TGTGCCAGCAGCTGGGGGGGACTAGCGTCTTACAATGAGCAGTTCTTC	CASSWGGLASYNEQFF
TRBV23-1	once	TRBD2	TRBJ2-4	TGCGCCAGCAGTCGGGGACTAGCGGGAGGAACCAAAAACATTCAGTACTTC	CASSRGLAGGTKNIQYF
TRBV18	few	TRBD2	TRBJ2-7	TGTGCCAGCTCACCCTGGGAGGGATCGCGTTCCTACGAGCAGTACTTC	CASSPWEGSRSYEQYF
TRBV5-1	few	TRBD1	TRBJ2-1	TGCGCCAGCAGCTCCTGGGACAGAACTTACAATGAGCAGTTCTTC	CASSSWDRTYNEQFF
TRBV6-5	.	.	TRBJ1-1	TGTGCCAGCAGTTACGACAGGCGATCCACTGAAGCTTTCTTT	CASSYDRRSTEAFF
TRBV5-1	once	TRBD1	TRBJ1-6	TGCGCCAGCAGCTTGGTGGGACAGGGGACTTTATCACCCCTCCACTTT	CASSLVGQGTLSPLHF
TRBV9	.	TRBD2	TRBJ2-1	TGTGCCAGCAGCGTAGTAAGCGGGAGGGCTTACAGCGAATTAGTCTTC	CASSVVSGRAYSELVF
TRBV30	.	.	TRBJ2-3	TGTGCCTGGATTAGTCGCACAGATACGCAGTATTTT	CAWISRTDTQYF
TRBV6-5	.	TRBD1	TRBJ2-7	TGTGCCAGCAGTTATCAACAGGGGGCGCCCTACGAGCAGTACTTC	CASSYQQGAPYEQYF
TRBV30	once	TRBD1	TRBJ1-1	TGTGCCTGGGAGGGGGCGCGGACTGAAGCTTTCTTT	CAWEGARTEAFF
TRBV6-6	.	.	TRBJ1-1	TGTGCCAGCAGTTACTCGGCGGCGAACACTGAAGCTTTCTTT	CASSYSAANTEAFF
TRBV12-3/TRBV12-4	.	.	TRBJ2-2	TGTGCCAGCAGCCCCTTCGGGGAGCTGTTTTTT	CASSPFGELFF
TRBV6-5	.	TRBD2	TRBJ2-7	TGTGCCAGCAGACTAGCGGGAGTGTTTTACGAGCAGTACTTC	CASRLAGVFYEQYF
TRBV7-9	.	.	TRBJ2-7	TGTGCCAGCAGCTTACAAACCGGCGGCTACGAGCAGTACTTC	CASSLQTGGYEQYF
TRBV5-1	.	.	TRBJ2-5	TGCGCCAGCAGCTCCTCGGGTTTGTACCAAGAGACCCAGTACTTC	CASSSSGLYQETQYF
TRBV5-1	.	TRBD2	TRBJ2-1	TGCGCCAGCAGCTTCAATCCGGGACTAGCGGCCTACAATGAGCAGTTCTTC	CASSFNPGLAAYNEQFF
TRBV5-1	.	.	TRBJ2-7	TGCGCCAGCAGAGGGAGCCCCGAGGGCGGCGAGCAGTACTTC	CASRGSPEGGEQYF
TRBV1	.	.	TRBJ1-3	TGCACCAGCAGCCAAGATCTTTATCATAACACAGGGGGGAACTCTGGAAACACCATATATTTT	CTSSQDLYHNTGGNSGNTIYF
TRBV6-5	.	TRBD1	TRBJ2-7	TGTGCCAGCAGGGGGGACAGGACCGGCTACGAGCAGTACTTC	CASRGDRTGYEQYF
TRBV30	.	TRBD2	TRBJ2-1	TGTGCCTGGAGCCAAAATGGACTAGCGGAGCGCGGTGAGCAGTTCTTC	CAWSQNGLAERGEQFF